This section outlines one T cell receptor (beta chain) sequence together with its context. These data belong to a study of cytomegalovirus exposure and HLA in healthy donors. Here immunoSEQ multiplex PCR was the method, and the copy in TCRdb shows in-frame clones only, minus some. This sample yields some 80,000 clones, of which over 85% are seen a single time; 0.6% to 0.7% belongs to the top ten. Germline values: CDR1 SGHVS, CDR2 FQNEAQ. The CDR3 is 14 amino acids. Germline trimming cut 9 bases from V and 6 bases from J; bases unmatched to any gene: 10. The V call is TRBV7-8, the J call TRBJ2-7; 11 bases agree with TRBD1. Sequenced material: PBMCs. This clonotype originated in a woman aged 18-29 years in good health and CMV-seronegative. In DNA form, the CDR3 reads TGTGCCAGTACCCCCCCCGGGACAGGGGGCGAGCAGTACTTC. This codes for CASTPPGTGGEQYF.